These 26 T cell receptor beta chains originate from one sample sequenced in a study of regulatory T cells in long-lasting Graves disease (dated by TCRdb to the early 2020s). What the time point label conveys for this sample: newly diagnosed GD, antithyroid drugs for less than 3 months. For both TCR sequencing and RNA sequencing, RNA was extracted from PBMCs using TRIzol. Libraries were constructed by multiplex PCR. TCRdb shows the sequencer as Illumina HiSeq 4000. iRepertoire HTBI primers and Arm-PCR amplification of CDR3 regions were used to construct TCR beta libraries. In TCRdb, the public reads were trimmed at Q25 with fastp and aligned with MiXCR, with productive beta chains retained. Under each unique CDR3 protein, matching rows form one entry showing the most common genes and DNA. The sample records 300,000 to 400,000 distinct CDR3 sequences, approximately 15% of which are singletons. 25% to 30% of the sample goes to the ten largest clones.

These data also formed part of another study, on T cells in Graves' hyperthyroidism and ophthalmopathy.

Sample: peripheral blood mononuclear cells (PBMCs), taken at new diagnosis, from a patient treated with antithyroid drugs. All receptors come from a man aged 40-49 years with Graves disease. Donor details come from another sample of the same person, matched by shared clones.

As for this clonotype: It may be a read error: a sequence one base away is much more abundant. CDR3 loop: CSARSSGASSYNEQYF. The DNA of the CDR3 is TGCAGTGCTAGATCTAGCGGGGCCTCCTCCTACAATGAGCAGTACTTC. The J gene is TRBJ2-5, the V gene TRBV20-1; 9 bases are a match to TRBD2. This CDR3 spans 16 amino acids. Germline loops: CDR1 DFQATT, CDR2 SNEGSKA (reference sequence). The junction had 18 bases not matched to a gene; V was cut back by 2 bases and J by 11 bases.

As regards this clonotype: A single base separates this from a much larger clone, so it may be a read error. The gene calls are TRBV6-2 or TRBV6-3 and TRBJ1-6, with TRBD1 as a possible D gene (6 bases). The CDR3 loop spans 16 amino acids. The germline gives CDR1 MNHEY, CDR2 SVGEGT. The CDR3 loop reads CASSYRPDRPNSPLRF. DNA for the CDR3: TGTGCCAGCAGTTACCGCCCCGACAGGCCGAATTCACCCCTCCGCTTT.

This clonotype was observed a handful of times. V and J are TRBV2 and TRBJ2-5; 11 bases line up with TRBD2. The CDR3 has 11 residues. V trimming: 5 bases; J trimming: 12 bases; junction bases outside the gene matches: 2. CDR1 and CDR2 (germline): SNHLY, FYNNEI. The CDR3 nucleotides read TGTGCCAGCAGTTATAGCGGGGGGGAGTACTTC. Translated, it gives CASSYSGGEYF.

The chain uses TRBV10-3 and TRBJ1-2; D is uncertain. V dropped 2 bases and J dropped 0 bases, with 7 bases sitting between them. There are 14 residues in the CDR3. Germline V gene sequence: CDR1 ENHRY, CDR2 SYGVKD. The CDR3 protein is CAISEVLANYGYTF. CDR3 nucleotide sequence: TGTGCCATCAGTGAGGTTTTAGCTAACTATGGCTACACCTTC.

This clonotype has a count of ten or more. The chain links TRBV3-1 to TRBJ1-2, with D maybe TRBD1 (5 bases). The CDR3 runs 13 residues. Germline assignment: CDR1 LGHDT and CDR2 YNNKEL (reference sequence). Trimming stripped 1 base from V and 8 bases from J, with 11 bases between. The CDR3: CASSQAGGMGYTF. CDR3 bases: TGTGCCAGCAGCCAAGCGGGGGGTATGGGCTACACCTTC. Drawing the rest from reference TRBV3-1 and TRBJ1-2, the complete variable domain is DTAVSQTPKYLVTQMGNDKSIKCEQNLGHDTMYWYKQDSKKFLKIMFSYNNKELIINETVPNRFSPKSPDKAHLNLHINSLELGDSAVYFCASSQAGGMGYTFGSGTRLTVV.

The V call is TRBV12-3 or TRBV12-4, the J call TRBJ2-5; tentative D call: TRBD1 (6 bases). The CDR3 length is 14 residues. Trimming shortened V by 6 bases and J by 0 bases, and 11 bases separated the two germline ends. CDR3 amino acids: CASSRTGYQETQYF. CDR3 bases: TGTGCCAGCAGCCGAACAGGGTACCAAGAGACCCAGTACTTC.

The rearrangement uses TRBV5-1 and TRBJ2-7; 8 bases are a match to TRBD2. The CDR3 loop spans 13 amino acids. Germline V CDR1 and CDR2: SGHRS, YFSETQ. V was clipped by 5 bases and J by 4 bases; unmatched bases: 5. The CDR3 nucleotides read TGCGCCAGCAGGTCCGGGACTAGTTACGAGCAGTACTTC. Amino acid sequence: CASRSGTSYEQYF.

The chain couples TRBV20-1 to TRBJ1-3; D is undetermined. Germline lookup yields CDR1 DFQATT and CDR2 SNEGSKA (reference sequence). The CDR3 runs 15 residues. V lost 1 base, J lost 0 bases, and 10 bases lay in between. CDR3 bases: TGCAGTGCTAGAGTCATGGGTTCCTCTGGAAACACCATATATTTT. Its protein is CSARVMGSSGNTIYF.

In this sample, this clonotype turned up many times. V usage is TRBV11-3 and J usage is TRBJ1-1; no firm D call. This CDR3 spans 13 amino acids. V was shortened by 5 bases and J by 2 bases, with 9 bases between the two germline ends. From germline, CDR1 is SGHNT and CDR2 YENEEA. The CDR3 sequence is CASSRLINTEAFF. In DNA form, the CDR3 reads TGTGCCAGCAGCCGACTCATAAACACTGAAGCTTTCTTT.

This clonotype was seen only a few times. V usage is TRBV19 and J usage is TRBJ2-7; the D gene is possibly TRBD2 (5 bases). Germline CDR1 reads LNHDA; CDR2 reads SQIVND (reference sequence). CDR3 length: 17 amino acids. Trimming shortened V by 6 bases and J by 4 bases, and 25 bases separated the two germline ends. DNA for the CDR3: TGTGCCAGTAGCCCCCTCCCTTTCGCAGGAGGCCCTTACGAGCAGTACTTC. This sequence encodes CASSPLPFAGGPYEQYF. The variable domain in full, with the rest retrieved from reference TRBV19 and TRBJ2-7, is DGGITQSPKYLFRKEGQNVTLSCEQNLNHDAMYWYRQDPGQGLRLIYYSQIVNDFQKGDIAEGYSVSREKKESFPLTVTSAQKNPTAFYLCASSPLPFAGGPYEQYFGPGTRLTVT.

This clonotype was seen at least ten times. The chain combines TRBV3-1 with TRBJ2-3; tentative D call: TRBD1 (6 bases). V lost 1 base to trimming and J lost 5 bases, with 7 bases between them. The CDR3 spans 13 residues. CDR1 LGHDT and CDR2 YNNKEL come from the germline V gene (reference sequence). The CDR3 is CASSQGTVDTQYF. In DNA, the CDR3 is TGTGCCAGCAGCCAAGGGACAGTAGATACGCAGTATTTT.

This clonotype came up a few times. The V gene is TRBV19, the J gene TRBJ2-3; D call uncertain. The V end was cut by 6 bases, the J end by 5 bases, with 24 bases between. CDR3 length: 17 amino acids. Germline V gene sequence: CDR1 LNHDA, CDR2 SQIVND (reference sequence). The CDR3 reads CASSPLIDTNGEDTQYF. The CDR3, as DNA: TGTGCCAGTAGCCCCCTGATAGACACTAATGGGGAAGATACGCAGTATTTT.

This clonotype was found many times. This chain uses TRBV6-2 or TRBV6-3 with TRBJ2-1; 9 nucleotides line up with TRBD2. The CDR3 runs to 14 residues. The V and J ends lost 7 bases and 9 bases, in that order; junction bases with no gene match: 10. Germline CDR1 is MNHEY and CDR2 is SVGEGT. In DNA form, the CDR3 reads TGTGCCAGCAATGGACTAGCGTGGGCGGTTGAGCAGTTCTTC. Translated: CASNGLAWAVEQFF.

This chain joins TRBV19 and TRBJ2-7; maybe TRBD1 (6 bases). Germline V gives CDR1 LNHDA, CDR2 SQIVND (reference sequence). The CDR3 has 14 residues. The V end lost 4 bases, the J end lost 4 bases, and 14 bases lay between the germline ends. This chain's CDR3 is CASSNRVRTYEQYF. CDR3 DNA: TGTGCCAGTAGTAACAGGGTACGAACTTACGAGCAGTACTTC.

This clonotype was seen many times. The rearrangement links TRBV7-8 to TRBJ1-5; D is perhaps TRBD1 (6 bases). CDR3 length: 14 residues. V was pared by 1 base and J by 6 bases, with 10 bases between. Germline V gene sequence: CDR1 SGHVS, CDR2 FQNEAQ. CDR3 loop: CASSLVGGAQPQHF. As DNA, the CDR3 is TGTGCCAGCAGCTTAGTTGGGGGGGCTCAGCCCCAGCATTTT. Combining the CDR3 with reference TRBV7-8 and TRBJ1-5 gives the whole variable domain GAGVSQSPRYKVAKRGQDVALRCDPISGHVSLFWYQQALGQGPEFLTYFQNEAQLDKSGLPSDRFFAERPEGSVSTLKIQRTQQEDSAVYLCASSLVGGAQPQHFGDGTRLSIL.

The CDR3 bases are TGTGCCAGCAGCTCCTTACTAGCTAGAACGCAGTATTTT. Translation gives CASSSLLARTQYF. The chain carries TRBV11-2 and TRBJ2-3; the D gene is possibly TRBD2 (6 bases). Germline V gene sequence: CDR1 SGHAT, CDR2 FQNNGV. This CDR3 spans 13 amino acids. The V gene lost 4 bases and the J gene lost 9 bases, with 14 bases spanning the gap.

Note on this clonotype: Germline is not matched at one junction end, which may reflect a read error. The chain uses TRBV7-2 and TRBJ1-1, with D possibly TRBD1 on 5 matching bases. Germline V gene sequence: CDR1 SGHTA, CDR2 FQGNSA. The CDR3 runs 18 residues. The DNA of the CDR3 is TGTGCCAGCAGCCTAGGGCCCTTAGCGGGGCTCTTGAACACTGAAGCTCTCTTT. Translated: CASSLGPLAGLLNTEALF.

The count of this clonotype is one. The rearrangement links TRBV9 to TRBJ1-2, with D hard to call. From germline, CDR1 is SGDLS and CDR2 YYNGEE. V lost 4 bases and J 7 bases, leaving 23 bases between the germline ends. This CDR3 spans 16 amino acids. As DNA, the CDR3 is TGTGCCAGCAGCACCCTATCAGACCCTTTGTCACGTGGCTACACCTTC. Its translation is CASSTLSDPLSRGYTF.

This clonotype was seen ten or more times. The V and J genes are TRBV6-2 or TRBV6-3 and TRBJ1-5; the D gene is possibly TRBD1 (6 bases). The CDR3 extends over 15 amino acids. Germline V gene sequence: CDR1 MNHEY, CDR2 SVGEGT. Deletions cut 5 bases from V and 0 bases from J, with 11 bases between. The CDR3 DNA sequence: TGTGCCAGCAGTGAGACAGGCACTAGCAATCAGCCCCAGCATTTT. Amino acids: CASSETGTSNQPQHF.

This clonotype was observed a few times. As DNA, the CDR3 is TGTGCCAGCAGCTTTCGACTGCCCGGGGATACGCAGTATTTT. Translated: CASSFRLPGDTQYF. This chain connects TRBV5-5 to TRBJ2-3, with D unclear. V was shortened by 2 bases and J by 6 bases, with 13 bases between the two germline ends. Looked up from germline, CDR1 is SGHKS and CDR2 is YYEKEE (reference sequence). This CDR3 contains 14 residues.

This clonotype was detected many times. This chain joins TRBV12-3 or TRBV12-4 and TRBJ1-1; the D is unclear. CDR3 length equals 13 residues. V was trimmed by 8 bases and J by 6 bases, leaving 16 bases between them. For the CDR3, the DNA is TGTGCCAGCCGGGAAACAGCCTCCCCTGAAGCTTTCTTT. As protein: CASRETASPEAFF.

The genes are TRBV27 and TRBJ1-2; 7 bases line up with TRBD1. Germline trimming cut 5 bases from V and 2 bases from J; bases unmatched to any gene: 8. Germline-derived CDR1 and CDR2 are MNHEY and SMNVEV (reference sequence). The CDR3 runs to 15 residues. The CDR3 loop reads CASSTSGTANYGYTF. The DNA of the CDR3 is TGTGCCAGCAGTACGTCCGGGACAGCCAACTATGGCTACACCTTC.

The chain joins TRBV28 to TRBJ2-2; 8 nucleotides match TRBD2. The CDR3 length is 17 residues. V shed 5 bases and J 8 bases; nucleotides not matched to a gene: 16. The V gene's germline CDR1 is MDHEN and CDR2 SYDVKM. CDR3 protein: CASSTLLAVLSVGELFF. CDR3 nucleotide sequence: TGTGCCAGCAGTACCCTACTAGCGGTCCTGTCAGTAGGGGAGCTGTTTTTT.

The rearrangement links TRBV4-2 to TRBJ1-6, with D unclear. Germline loops: CDR1 LGHNA, CDR2 YNFKEQ. The V end was cut by 6 bases, the J end by 3 bases, with 15 bases between. The CDR3 has 16 residues. The CDR3 DNA reads TGTGCCAGCAGTCGACCCCGGGCAGACTATAATTCACCCCTCCACTTT. Protein sequence: CASSRPRADYNSPLHF.

In this sample, this clonotype turned up many times. The rearrangement joins TRBV6-1 to TRBJ2-7; possibly TRBD1 or TRBD2 for D (7 bases each). In germline, CDR1 is MNHNS, CDR2 SASEGT. V lost 4 bases and J 3 bases, leaving 25 bases between the germline ends. The CDR3 loop spans 18 amino acids. CDR3 region: CASSGGRGREGPHYEQYF. CDR3 coding DNA: TGTGCCAGCAGTGGAGGGAGGGGGCGCGAAGGACCCCACTACGAGCAGTACTTC.

The chain employs TRBV7-9 and TRBJ2-1; D is unresolved. CDR3 length equals 11 residues. The germline V and J ends were trimmed by 1 base and 15 bases, with 10 bases remaining between them. Per germline, CDR1 SEHNR and CDR2 FQNEAQ (reference sequence). The CDR3 here is CASSLDRFPFF. CDR3 DNA: TGTGCCAGCAGCTTAGATAGATTCCCGTTCTTC. The variable domain in full, completed from reference TRBV7-9 and TRBJ2-1, reads DTGVSQNPRHKITKRGQNVTFRCDPISEHNRLYWYRQTLGQGPEFLTYFQNEAQLEKSRLLSDRFSAERPKGSFSTLEIQRTEQGDSAMYLCASSLDRFPFFGPGTRLTVL.